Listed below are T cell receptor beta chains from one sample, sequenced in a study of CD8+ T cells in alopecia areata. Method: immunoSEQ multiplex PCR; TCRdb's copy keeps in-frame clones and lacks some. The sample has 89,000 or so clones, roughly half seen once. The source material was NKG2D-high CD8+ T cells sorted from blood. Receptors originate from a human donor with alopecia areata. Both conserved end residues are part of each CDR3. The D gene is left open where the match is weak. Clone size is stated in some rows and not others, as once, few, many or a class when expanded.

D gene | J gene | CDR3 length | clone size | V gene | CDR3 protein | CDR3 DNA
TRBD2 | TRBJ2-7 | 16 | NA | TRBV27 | CASSGGLADISYEQYF | TGTGCCAGCAGTGGCGGACTAGCGGACATCTCCTACGAGCAGTACTTC
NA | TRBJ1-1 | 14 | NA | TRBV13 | CASSLRAMGTEAFF | TGTGCCAGCAGCTTGCGGGCTATGGGCACTGAAGCTTTCTTT
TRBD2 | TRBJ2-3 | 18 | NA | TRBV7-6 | CASSLGQASGKPTDTQYF | TGTGCCAGCAGCTTAGGTCAGGCTAGCGGGAAACCCACAGATACGCAGTATTTT
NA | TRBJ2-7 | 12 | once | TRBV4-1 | CASSHPLKEQYF | TGCGCCAGCAGCCACCCCCTTAAGGAGCAGTACTTC
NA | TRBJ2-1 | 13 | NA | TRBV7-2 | CASSLEAYNEQFF | TGTGCCAGCAGCTTAGAAGCGTACAATGAGCAGTTCTTC
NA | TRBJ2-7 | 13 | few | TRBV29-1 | CSVEFPLCYEQYF | TGCAGCGTTGAATTCCCTCTTTGCTACGAGCAGTACTTC
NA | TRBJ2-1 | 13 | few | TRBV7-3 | CASSLGGTLEQFF | TGTGCCAGCAGCCTAGGAGGGACCCTTGAGCAGTTCTTC
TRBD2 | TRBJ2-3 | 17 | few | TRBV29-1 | CSVLEPGLAGGSDTQYF | TGCAGCGTCTTAGAACCCGGACTAGCGGGGGGGTCAGATACGCAGTATTTT
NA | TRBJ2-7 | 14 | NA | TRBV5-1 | CASSVSGTPYEQYF | TGCGCCAGCAGCGTCTCCGGGACACCCTACGAGCAGTACTTC
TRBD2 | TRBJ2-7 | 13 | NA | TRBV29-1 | CSVAGTSGYEQYF | TGCAGCGTTGCTGGGACTAGCGGCTACGAGCAGTACTTC
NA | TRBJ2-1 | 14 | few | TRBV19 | CASSVLALHNEQFF | TGTGCCAGTAGTGTGTTGGCGTTACACAATGAGCAGTTCTTC
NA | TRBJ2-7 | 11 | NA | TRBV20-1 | CSVPGMDEQYF | TGCAGTGTTCCAGGGATGGACGAGCAGTACTTC
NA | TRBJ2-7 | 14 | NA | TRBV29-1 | CSVLRDTLSYEQYF | TGCAGCGTTCTTAGGGACACCCTCTCCTACGAGCAGTACTTC
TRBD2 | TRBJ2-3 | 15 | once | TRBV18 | CASSPIAGGTDTQYF | TGTGCCAGCTCACCTATAGCGGGAGGAACAGATACGCAGTATTTT